The 31 T cell receptor beta chains below were found in one sample sequenced in a study. From the 5' RACE reads, TCRdb called clonotypes with MiXCR, one entry per CDR3 protein. The table shows tens of thousands of distinct CDR3 sequences, with more than 25% occurring only once. Tregs were sorted as CD4+CD25+CD127-/low cells. Sequenced input: tumor-infiltrating Tregs sorted from the breast tumor. The origin of the receptors is a female donor with breast cancer.

This clonotype occurred a few times. This sequence joins TRBV5-1 and TRBJ1-2, with 8 bases aligning to TRBD1. Germline lookup yields CDR1 SGHRS and CDR2 YFSETQ. The J segment lost 4 bases and the V segment lost 1 base, leaving 9 bases of the junction unmatched. The CDR3 length is 16 residues. CDR3 in DNA: TGCGCCAGCAGCTTGCAACCGGGACAGGAATCCTATGGCTACACCTTC. Translated: CASSLQPGQESYGYTF.

The rearrangement links TRBV5-1 to TRBJ2-1; D assignment may be TRBD1 or TRBD2 (5 bases each). Trimming took off 2 bases at V and 3 bases at J, with 18 bases between the two ends. The CDR3 consists of 17 residues. In germline, CDR1 is SGHRS, CDR2 YFSETQ. CDR3 amino acids: CASSFRPRDQIYNEQFF. DNA for the CDR3: TGCGCCAGCAGCTTCCGACCCCGGGACCAGATCTACAATGAGCAGTTCTTC.

For this clonotype: The germline gene is not matched at one end of the junction; a read error may be the cause. The V gene is TRBV12-3 or TRBV12-4, the J gene TRBJ2-3, with TRBD1 matching 9 bases. The CDR3 runs to 15 residues. This CDR3 reads CAGSSPQGARDTQYF. The DNA of the CDR3 is TGTGCCGGCAGCTCCCCACAGGGGGCCAGAGATACGCAGTATTTT.

At least ten counts were recorded for this clonotype. J is TRBJ2-5 and V is TRBV12-3 or TRBV12-4; no clear D. CDR3 length: 15 amino acids. Trimming removed 4 bases from V and 3 bases from J, with 15 bases in between. CDR3 protein: CASSSTGFSEETQYF. CDR3 DNA sequence: TGTGCCAGCAGTTCCACGGGCTTTTCTGAAGAGACCCAGTACTTC.

As for this clonotype: The junction does not match germline at one end; this may be a read error. J is TRBJ1-2 and V is TRBV4-1; D is undetermined. Germline values: CDR1 MGHRA, CDR2 YSYEKL. The CDR3 is 13 residues long. CDR3: CASSLLGSYGHTF. The CDR3 nucleotides read TGCGCCAGCAGCTTATTAGGCAGCTATGGCCACACCTTC.

This chain uses TRBV7-3 with TRBJ2-7; TRBD2 matches 7 bases. The germline gives CDR1 SGHTA, CDR2 FQGTGA. This CDR3 spans 13 amino acids. After removal of 6 bases from V and 6 bases from J, the junction contained 8 bases not matched to a gene. CDR3 in DNA: TGTGCCAGCAGGCCGGCGGGGGAGGGCGAGCAGTACTTC. This sequence encodes CASRPAGEGEQYF. Combining the CDR3 with reference TRBV7-3 and TRBJ2-7 gives the whole variable domain GAGVSQTPSNKVTEKGKYVELRCDPISGHTALYWYRQSLGQGPEFLIYFQGTGAADDSGLPNDRFFAVRPEGSVSTLKIQRTERGDSAVYLCASRPAGEGEQYFGPGTRLTVT.

Many counts were recorded for this clonotype. The CDR3 coding sequence is TGTGCCAGCAGTTACGGCGGGACTAGCGGGGGCACAGATACGCAGTATTTT. Protein sequence: CASSYGGTSGGTDTQYF. V and J are TRBV6-6 and TRBJ2-3; 13 bases align to TRBD2. The V gene end was trimmed by 2 bases and the J gene end by 1 base; junction bases not matched to a gene: 3. The germline CDR1 and CDR2 sequences are MNHNY and SVGAGI (reference sequence). The CDR3 has 17 residues.

This clonotype occurred many times. The V and J genes are TRBV7-2 and TRBJ2-1, with no clear D. CDR3 length: 15 residues. V was cut by 1 base and J by 6 bases, with 13 bases left in between. Germline loops: CDR1 SGHTA, CDR2 FQGNSA. The CDR3 sequence: CASSLGAHVGNEQFF. CDR3 nucleotides: TGTGCCAGCAGCTTAGGGGCGCACGTAGGCAATGAGCAGTTCTTC.

This clonotype was seen only a few times. The DNA of the CDR3 is TGCGCCAGCAGCGCTGGTGGCAGGGCAGAGACCCAGTACTTC. Translating gives CASSAGGRAETQYF. The chain joins TRBV4-1 to TRBJ2-5, with D possibly being TRBD1 (5 bases). In germline, CDR1 is MGHRA, CDR2 YSYEKL. V was clipped by 5 bases and J by 4 bases, with 14 bases between them. The CDR3 spans 14 residues.

The gene calls are TRBV20-1 and TRBJ2-3; TRBD2 agrees at 8 bases. CDR3 length: 14 amino acids. Germline CDR1 DFQATT, CDR2 SNEGSKA (reference sequence). V trimming: 3 bases; J trimming: 0 bases; junction bases outside the gene matches: 2. The CDR3 loop is CSARTSESTDTQYF. CDR3 DNA sequence: TGCAGTGCTAGGACTAGCGAAAGCACAGATACGCAGTATTTT.

This clonotype was counted ten times or more. The gene calls are TRBV6-2 or TRBV6-3 and TRBJ2-5; 8 nucleotides agree with TRBD2. The length of the CDR3 is 13 residues. Germline V gene sequence: CDR1 MNHEY, CDR2 SVGEGT. V trimming: 8 bases; J trimming: 2 bases; junction bases outside the gene matches: 4. CDR3 residues: CASSGLGQETQYF. The CDR3 DNA is TGTGCCAGCTCGGGACTAGGGCAAGAGACCCAGTACTTC.

Concerning this clonotype: This may be a read error, as it is one base from a much larger clone. V usage is TRBV20-1 and J usage is TRBJ2-3; 7 bases align to TRBD2. The CDR3 length is 14 residues. Germline CDR1 DFQATT, CDR2 SNEGSKA (reference sequence). The trim removed 8 bases at V and 4 bases at J, leaving 12 bases unmatched. The DNA of the CDR3 is TGCAGTCCCCTTATGGGGGGGAGGTCAGATACGCAGTATTTT. It is translated as CSPLMGGRSDTQYF.

The sample holds one count of this clonotype. With a much larger clone just one base away, this may be a read error. The chain couples TRBV4-1 to TRBJ1-2; 9 bases map to TRBD1. Germline-derived CDR1 and CDR2 are MGHRA and YSYEKL. The CDR3 totals 14 residues. The chain's CDR3 is CASSYTGQGKGYAF. CDR3 in DNA: TGCGCCAGCAGCTATACCGGACAGGGGAAGGGCTACGCCTTC.

This clonotype has only a few counts. The CDR3 sequence: CASSSRLRGELFF. The DNA for the CDR3 is TGTGCCAGCAGTTCCAGACTAAGGGGGGAGCTGTTTTTT. This chain connects TRBV12-3 or TRBV12-4 to TRBJ2-2, with a possible D match to TRBD2 (5 bases). The CDR3 is 13 residues long. V gave up 4 bases and J gave up 8 bases, with 11 bases separating them.

This clonotype turned up a few times. V and J are TRBV6-2 or TRBV6-3 and TRBJ1-5; 7 positions agree with TRBD1. This CDR3 spans 13 amino acids. J was trimmed by 6 bases and V by 7 bases; bases with no gene match: 6. Germline CDR1 and CDR2: MNHEY and SVGEGT. The CDR3 sequence is CASTPQGGQPQHF. CDR3 coding DNA: TGTGCCAGCACCCCCCAGGGGGGTCAGCCCCAGCATTTT.

This clonotype showed up many times. The rearrangement joins TRBV4-1 to TRBJ2-2; 7 bases map to TRBD2. J gave up 5 bases and V 1 base, and 10 bases lay outside the gene matches. From germline, CDR1 is MGHRA and CDR2 YSYEKL. The CDR3 is 17 amino acids. The CDR3 bases are TGCGCCAGCAGCCAAGTCGTGATTAGGACTAGAACCGGGGAGCTGTTTTTT. Encoded protein: CASSQVVIRTRTGELFF.

This clonotype turned up a few times. The V call is TRBV7-9, the J call TRBJ1-2; D is unresolved. The CDR3 spans 12 residues. Germline V gene sequence: CDR1 SEHNR, CDR2 FQNEAQ (reference sequence). Trimming took off 3 bases at V and 5 bases at J, with 7 bases between the two ends. The CDR3 DNA reads TGTGCCAGCAGCTTCACCGATTATGGCTACACCTTC. This encodes CASSFTDYGYTF.

Of note for this clonotype: A read error may produce the germline difference seen at one junction end. The CDR3 sequence: CSTRGGGASYNEQFF. CDR3 nucleotide sequence: TGCAGTACTAGGGGCGGAGGGGCCTCCTACAATGAGCAGTTCTTC. This chain joins TRBV20-1 and TRBJ2-1, with TRBD2 as a possible D gene (6 bases). The germline V gene encodes CDR1 DFQATT and CDR2 SNEGSKA (reference sequence). This CDR3 has 15 amino acids.

In its sample, this clonotype was seen a few times. The rearrangement links TRBV24-1 to TRBJ1-2; no clear D gene. CDR1 is KGHDR and CDR2 is SFDVKD in the germline V gene. This CDR3 is 14 amino acids long. Trimming removed 4 bases from V and 0 bases from J, with 8 bases in between. This CDR3 reads CATSDSTPNYGYTF. In nucleotides, the CDR3 is TGTGCCACCAGTGACTCTACACCTAACTATGGCTACACCTTC.

This clonotype occurred many times. The V and J genes are TRBV5-1 and TRBJ1-1; D is perhaps TRBD1 (5 bases). This CDR3 region has 15 residues. Germline loops: CDR1 SGHRS, CDR2 YFSETQ. The V and J ends lost 0 bases and 2 bases respectively, with 11 bases between them. The CDR3 DNA reads as TGCGCCAGCAGCTTGGAAGGCAGGGTAAACACTGAAGCTTTCTTT. Translation gives CASSLEGRVNTEAFF. The whole variable domain, filled in from reference TRBV5-1 and TRBJ1-1, reads KAGVTQTPRYLIKTRGQQVTLSCSPISGHRSVSWYQQTPGQGLQFLFEYFSETQRNKGNFPGRFSGRQFSNSRSEMNVSTLELGDSALYLCASSLEGRVNTEAFFGQGTRLTVV.

On this clonotype: This could be a read error, since a much larger clone is one nucleotide away. The rearrangement joins TRBV12-3 or TRBV12-4 to TRBJ1-4; 7 nucleotides agree with TRBD1. This CDR3 has 14 amino acids. V was pared by 3 bases and J by 7 bases, with 5 bases of the junction left unmatched. The CDR3 DNA reads TGTGCCAGCAGTTTTGCGACAGGGAGTGAAAAACTGTTTTTT. This codes for CASSFATGSEKLFF.

With respect to this clonotype: A single base separates this from a much larger clone, so it may be a read error. The chain employs TRBV6-5 and TRBJ2-3, with D tentatively TRBD1 (5 bases). In germline, CDR1 is MNHEY, CDR2 SVGAGI. There are 13 residues in the CDR3. The CDR3 region is CASSYTMTDTRYF. The CDR3 bases are TGTGCCAGCAGTTACACAATGACAGATACGCGGTATTTT.

Notes on this clonotype: Sequence at one end of the junction differs from germline and may be a read error. This chain connects TRBV20-1 to TRBJ2-5, with 7 bases that match TRBD1. CDR1 is DFQATT and CDR2 is SNEGSKA in the germline V gene (reference sequence). The CDR3 is 12 residues long. CDR3 in amino acids: CRARVGDRTQYF. The CDR3 nucleotides read TGCAGGGCTAGAGTGGGGGACAGGACCCAGTACTTC.

Concerning this clonotype: A clone one base away is much larger, so this may be a read error. This chain joins TRBV6-2 or TRBV6-3 and TRBJ2-1, with 13 nucleotides matching TRBD2. This CDR3 contains 15 residues. Germline V CDR1 and CDR2: MNHEY, SVGEGT. Here the CDR3 DNA reads TGTGCCGGCAGAACGACTAGCGGGAGGCCGAATGAGCAGTTCTTC. Residues: CAGRTTSGRPNEQFF.

Comment on this clonotype: This may stem from a read error, because a much larger clone lies one nucleotide away. This likely comes from a read error, as the CDR3 has no conserved phenylalanine or tryptophan at its end. This chain joins TRBV7-2 and TRBJ1-1; D gene ambiguous. Deletions cut 5 bases from V and 5 bases from J, with 12 bases between. The CDR3 has 13 residues. Looked up from germline, CDR1 is SGHTA and CDR2 is FQGNSA. In nucleotides, the CDR3 is TGTGCCAGCAGCGTCCTAGTCGGGACTGAAGCTTTCCTT. The encoded protein is CASSVLVGTEAFL.

This clonotype has just a few counts. The chain employs TRBV3-1 and TRBJ1-1, with 10 bases matching TRBD1. V gave up 0 bases and J gave up 3 bases; unmatched junction bases: 10. Per germline, CDR1 LGHDT and CDR2 YNNKEL (reference sequence). CDR3 length equals 18 residues. The CDR3 is CASSQDPGTGDGDTEAFF. In nucleotides, the CDR3 is TGTGCCAGCAGCCAAGACCCCGGGACAGGGGATGGTGACACTGAAGCTTTCTTT.

This clonotype was counted between two and nine times. The chain links TRBV12-3 or TRBV12-4 to TRBJ2-2; 12 bases align to TRBD1. V dropped 7 bases and J dropped 7; count of bases not matched to a gene: 7. The CDR3 sequence is 15 residues long. This CDR3 is CASIPGQGAVGELFF. CDR3 coding DNA: TGTGCCAGCATCCCGGGACAGGGGGCCGTCGGGGAGCTGTTTTTT.

This clonotype has more than one count but fewer than ten. This rearrangement joins TRBV19 to TRBJ1-2; maybe TRBD1 (6 bases). The germline CDR1 and CDR2 sequences are LNHDA and SQIVND (reference sequence). The CDR3 extends over 16 amino acids. V was trimmed by 5 bases and J by 7 bases, leaving 23 bases between them. As DNA, the CDR3 is TGTGCCAGTAGTGCCGGTTACAGGGCTGTTGGAACTGGCTACACCTTC. This translates into CASSAGYRAVGTGYTF.

As regards this clonotype: This may come from a read error, since a much larger clone is one base off. The rearrangement uses TRBV5-1 and TRBJ2-3; unclear D gene. CDR1 and CDR2 (germline): SGHRS, YFSETQ. V gave up 4 bases and J gave up 4 bases, with 16 bases separating them. The CDR3 length is 15 residues. The chain's CDR3 is CASSLTTTAADTQYF. The CDR3 nucleotides read TGCGCCAGCAGCCTGACCACCACGGCGGCAGATACGCAGTATTTT.

Concerning this clonotype itself: Relative to the germline gene, one junction end is altered; a read error may explain this. This sequence joins TRBV5-1 and TRBJ1-5; D unclear. The CDR3 covers 15 residues. Germline V gives CDR1 SGHRS, CDR2 YFSETQ. The CDR3 sequence is CASRLDGGPDQPQHF. The CDR3 DNA sequence: TGCGCCAGCAGGTTGGATGGAGGGCCGGATCAGCCCCAGCATTTT.

This chain joins TRBV5-1 and TRBJ2-1; TRBD1 aligns across 8 bases. Germline loops: CDR1 SGHRS, CDR2 YFSETQ. J was trimmed by 5 bases and V by 4 bases; bases with no gene match: 5. This CDR3 has 14 residues. This CDR3 is CASSRQGFDNEQFF. For the CDR3, the DNA is TGCGCCAGCAGCAGACAGGGGTTCGACAATGAGCAGTTCTTC.